The clone carrying this TCR beta chain occurred many times. Time point indicated: persistent/refractory GD, antithyroid drugs over 5 years with positive TRAb. RNA isolated from PBMCs was used to make the TCR library. The CDR3 length is 16 residues. Germline lookup yields CDR1 SGHNT and CDR2 YENEEA. Losses at the gene ends were 5 bases for V and 5 bases for J; bases not matched to a gene: 13. This record comes from a study of regulatory T cells in long-lasting Graves disease. Building of the TCR beta libraries involved iRepertoire HTBI primers and Arm-PCR of CDR3 regions. TCRdb called the multiplex PCR reads again in MiXCR, with one record for every CDR3 protein. The table includes fewer than 400,000 distinct CDR3 sequences, 20% detected once.

This TCR was recovered from a female donor with Graves disease. This specimen consisted of peripheral blood mononuclear cells (PBMCs), obtained when the disease was refractory, from a patient treated with antithyroid drugs. The rearrangement joins TRBV11-3 to TRBJ2-7, with 9 positions matching TRBD1. The CDR3 nucleotides read TGTGCCAGCAGCCCCCGCCGTCGGGACAGGGAACACGAGCAGTACTTC. Translation: CASSPRRRDREHEQYF.